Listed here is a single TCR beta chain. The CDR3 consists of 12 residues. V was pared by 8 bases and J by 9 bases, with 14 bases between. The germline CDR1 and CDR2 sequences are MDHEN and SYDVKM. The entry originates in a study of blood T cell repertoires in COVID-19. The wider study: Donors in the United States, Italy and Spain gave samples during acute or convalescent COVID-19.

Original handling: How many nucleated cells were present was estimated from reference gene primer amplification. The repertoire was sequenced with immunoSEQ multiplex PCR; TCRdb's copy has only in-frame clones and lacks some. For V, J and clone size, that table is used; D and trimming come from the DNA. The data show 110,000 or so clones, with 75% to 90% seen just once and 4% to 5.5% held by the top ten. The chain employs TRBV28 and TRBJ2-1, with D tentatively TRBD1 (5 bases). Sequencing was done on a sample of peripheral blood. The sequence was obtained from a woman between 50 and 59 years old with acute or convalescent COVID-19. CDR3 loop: CASGPLRGEQFF. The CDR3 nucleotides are TGTGCCAGCGGCCCTCTTAGGGGTGAGCAGTTCTTC.